This TCR beta chain was identified in a study of technical replicates of blood from a few donors. V was pared by 2 bases and J by 8 bases, with 6 bases of the junction left unmatched. This CDR3 has 15 residues. CDR1 and CDR2 from the germline V gene are WSHSY and SAAADI. TCRdb's copy holds only in-frame clones and misses some; the assay was immunoSEQ multiplex PCR. The top ten hold roughly 0.25% of the sample, which has under 95,000 clones, roughly 94% seen once. Sequencing was done on a sample of T cells isolated from PBMCs. The sequence derives from a human donor in good health. This sequence joins TRBV10-2 and TRBJ2-1, with 10 bases that match TRBD2. The CDR3 loop is CASSEASGRSDEQFF. As DNA, the CDR3 is TGCGCCAGCAGTGAGGCTAGCGGGAGATCGGATGAGCAGTTCTTC.